The sequence of this T cell receptor beta chain was determined in a study of cytomegalovirus exposure and HLA in healthy donors. With 3 bases clipped from V and 11 bases from J, the junction kept 21 bases outside the gene matches. The germline CDR1 and CDR2 sequences are KGHSH and LQKENI. The CDR3 has 17 residues. Primers included in the PCR were 60 Vbeta and 13 Jbeta primers. Libraries were prepared by immunoSEQ multiplex PCR; TCRdb keeps only in-frame clonotypes and omits some of them. The repertoire holds 130,000 to 150,000 clones, with 80% as singletons. The J gene is TRBJ1-1, the V gene TRBV18; TRBD1 matches at 7 bases. Sequenced material: PBMCs. The clonotype originates from a male donor in good health and CMV-seronegative. CDR3 region: CASSPGDGRQTGATAFF. Here the CDR3 DNA reads TGTGCCAGCTCACCGGGCGACGGTCGACAAACAGGGGCGACGGCTTTCTTT.